The rows below give T cell receptor beta chains drawn from one sample of a study of T cells in Graves' hyperthyroidism and ophthalmopathy. TCRdb called the multiplex PCR reads again in MiXCR, with one record for every CDR3 protein. Of almost 600,000 distinct CDR3 sequences listed, around 42% are singletons. Sequencing input: peripheral blood or thyroid tissue (not recorded which). These receptors came from a woman younger than 35 with Graves' hyperthyroidism. Each CDR3 is given with its conserved first and last residue. Each record gives: V gene, J gene, D gene, clone size, CDR3 DNA, CDR3 protein. The D gene is left open where the match is weak. The size entry is marked missing in some rows and otherwise reads once, few, many or a size class.

>TRBV27|TRBJ1-1|NA|NA
TGTGCCAGCAGTTTATTTGGGGGCGTAAAGTCTGAAGCTTTCTTT
CASSLFGGVKSEAFF
>TRBV6-6|TRBJ2-2|NA|many
TGTGCCAGCAGTTCCCCAGGCGACACCGGGGAGCTGTTTTTT
CASSSPGDTGELFF
>TRBV7-9|TRBJ1-6|NA|many
TGTGCCAGCAGCTTAGCGGGGGGAGCCACCAATTCACCCCTCCACTTT
CASSLAGGATNSPLHF
>TRBV7-2|TRBJ1-2|NA|many
TGTGCCAGCAGCCTAACAGGGACCTATGGCTACACCTTC
CASSLTGTYGYTF
>TRBV5-6|TRBJ2-1|NA|once
TGTGCCAGCAGCTTAGAACCAACTACCACCTACAATGAGCAGTTCTTC
CASSLEPTTTYNEQFF
>TRBV15|TRBJ2-7|NA|NA
TGTGCCGCCAGCAGCTTCTCGAACGAGCAGTACTTC
CAASSFSNEQYF
>TRBV4-1|TRBJ2-7|TRBD2|many
TGCGCCAGCAGCCAAGCGGGACTAGCGGGAGACGAGCAGTACTTC
CASSQAGLAGDEQYF
>TRBV7-2|TRBJ2-3|NA|many
TGTGCCAGCAGCTTACTAGAGGGACGCGCAGATACGCAGTATTTT
CASSLLEGRADTQYF
>TRBV24-1|TRBJ2-7|TRBD2|NA
TGTGCCACCAGTGACCGACTAGCGGGAGGGCCCTACGAGCAGTACTTC
CATSDRLAGGPYEQYF
>TRBV4-1|TRBJ2-2|NA|few
TGCGCCAGCAGCCAAGGACTAGTAGCGAACACCGGGGAGCTGTTTTTT
CASSQGLVANTGELFF
>TRBV11-3|TRBJ2-2|TRBD2|many
TGTGCCAGCAGCTTACTAGGACTAGCGGTGAACACCGGGGAGCTGTTTTTT
CASSLLGLAVNTGELFF
>TRBV7-8|TRBJ2-7|NA|many
TGTGCCAGCAGCGTTAGAGCGAGGTACTACGAGCAGTACTTC
CASSVRARYYEQYF
>TRBV9|TRBJ1-2|TRBD1|once
TGTGCCAGCAGCGTAGCTACAGGGGTCGGCTACACCTTC
CASSVATGVGYTF
>TRBV2|TRBJ1-1|NA|many
TGTGCCAGCAGATTAAGACAGAACACTGAAGCTTTCTTT
CASRLRQNTEAFF
>TRBV7-9|TRBJ2-5|TRBD1|once
TGTGCCAGCAGCTTAGCGCTGGGACAGACTCAAGAGACCCAGTACTTC
CASSLALGQTQETQYF
>TRBV6-5|TRBJ1-4|NA|many
TGTGCCAGCAGTTACCGGTTTCAACGTGAAAAACTGTTTTTT
CASSYRFQREKLFF
>TRBV3-1|TRBJ1-1|NA|NA
TGTGCCAGCAGCCACAAAACGGGGCAGGCTGAAGCTTTCTTT
CASSHKTGQAEAFF
>TRBV10-1|TRBJ1-5|NA|NA
TGCGCCAGCAGTGAACGGGGACGTAACAATCAGCCCCAGCATTTT
CASSERGRNNQPQHF
>TRBV6-2/TRBV6-3|TRBJ2-5|NA|many
TGTGCCAGCAGGACGACAGGTTCCTCAGAGACCCAGTACTTC
CASRTTGSSETQYF
>TRBV20-1|TRBJ2-5|TRBD1|NA
TGCAGTGCTTCCGACCGGGACAGGGTAGGAGAGACCCAGTACTTC
CSASDRDRVGETQYF
>TRBV6-5|TRBJ1-4|NA|NA
TGTGCCAGCAGTTACTCGGGGGCTGCAACTAATGAAAAACTGTTTTTT
CASSYSGAATNEKLFF
>TRBV20-1|TRBJ1-1|TRBD1|NA
TGCAGTGCTAGACGGGACAGAAACACTGAAGCTTTCTTT
CSARRDRNTEAFF
>TRBV20-1|TRBJ1-1|TRBD1|many
TGCAGTGCTAGAGAACCTAGGACAGGGGCACACCTAGCTTTCTTT
CSAREPRTGAHLAFF
>TRBV30|TRBJ1-1|NA|NA
TGTGCCTGGTCCCAAGATGTGGGGAACACTGAAGCTTTCTTT
CAWSQDVGNTEAFF
>TRBV7-8|TRBJ2-1|NA|NA
TGTGCCAGCAGCCTTGGAGAATACAATGAGCAGTTCTTC
CASSLGEYNEQFF
>TRBV2|TRBJ1-6|NA|many
TGTGCCAGCAGTGATGAGAATAATTCACCCCTCCACTTT
CASSDENNSPLHF
>TRBV15|TRBJ2-2|TRBD2|NA
TGTGCCACCAGCAGAGATCGGGCTAGCGGGAGCACCGGGGAGCTGTTTTTT
CATSRDRASGSTGELFF